Following are 11 T cell receptor beta chains from one sample sequenced in a study of T cells in tuberculosis. Time point of the sample: new active TB diagnosis, blood taken before or within 7 days of starting treatment. The table came from immunoSEQ multiplex PCR; TCRdb's copy has only in-frame clones and leaves some out. Altogether more than 20,000 clones are present, under 85% being singletons, with the ten largest covering 15%. Sequencing used PBMCs, obtained at tuberculosis diagnosis. All receptors derive from an adult with tuberculosis.

The chain combines TRBV2 with TRBJ2-1; TRBD1 matches at 7 bases. This CDR3 contains 17 residues. Trimming at V came to 4 bases and at J to 0 bases, leaving 9 bases not matched to a gene. Germline V gene data show CDR1 as SNHLY and CDR2 as FYNNEI. This CDR3 is CASSAIETGFSYNEQFF. CDR3 DNA: TGTGCCAGCAGTGCGATCGAGACAGGGTTCTCCTACAATGAGCAGTTCTTC. Based on the CDR3 plus reference TRBV2 and TRBJ2-1, the full variable domain is EPEVTQTPSHQVTQMGQEVILRCVPISNHLYFYWYRQILGQKVEFLVSFYNNEISEKSEIFDDQFSVERPDGSNFTLKIRSTKLEDSAMYFCASSAIETGFSYNEQFFGPGTRLTVL.

There are a few counts of this clone. The chain uses TRBV15 and TRBJ1-2, with D uncertain. Looked up from germline, CDR1 is LNHNV and CDR2 is YYDKDF (reference sequence). Between the trimmed V and J ends, which lost 4 bases and 2 bases, there was a span of 5 bases. This CDR3 region has 12 residues. The CDR3: CATSNRNYGYTF. The DNA for the CDR3 is TGTGCCACCAGCAACAGAAACTATGGCTACACCTTC.

The CDR3 protein is CASSQAWTGVLGYTF. CDR3 DNA sequence: TGTGCCAGCAGCCAAGCTTGGACAGGGGTTCTTGGCTACACCTTC. The chain carries TRBV14 and TRBJ1-2, with 9 bases identical to TRBD1. Per germline, CDR1 SGHDN and CDR2 FVKESK. V was clipped by 1 base and J by 7 bases; unmatched bases: 7. The CDR3 has 15 amino acids.

This clone has only one observation. V gene TRBV7-9 combines with J gene TRBJ1-3, with 8 bases fitting TRBD1. Per germline, CDR1 SEHNR and CDR2 FQNEAQ (reference sequence). The CDR3 sequence is 15 residues long. With 6 bases clipped from V and 0 bases from J, the junction kept 4 bases outside the gene matches. The CDR3 sequence is CASRNTGGSGNTIYF. For the CDR3, the DNA is TGTGCCAGCAGAAATACAGGGGGCTCTGGAAACACCATATATTTT.

The rearrangement links TRBV2 to TRBJ1-5; D gene unclear. V was shortened by 6 bases and J by 3 bases, with 15 bases between the two germline ends. Germline-derived CDR1 and CDR2 are SNHLY and FYNNEI. The CDR3 has 15 amino acids. The CDR3 DNA reads TGTGCCAGCAGGATTCCTGGAGGGCCCAATCAGCCCCAGCATTTT. It yields the protein CASRIPGGPNQPQHF.

This clone came up a few times. The chain carries TRBV6-6 and TRBJ2-7; no clear D. In germline, CDR1 is MNHNY, CDR2 SVGAGI (reference sequence). Trimming took off 2 bases at V and 3 bases at J, with 8 bases between the two ends. This CDR3 spans 13 amino acids. CDR3 nucleotide sequence: TGTGCCAGCAGTTACGGTCTAGGCTACGAGCAGTACTTC. Amino acids: CASSYGLGYEQYF.

This clone was detected only once. The junction departs from germline at one end; a sequencing error may be responsible. V gene TRBV6-1 combines with J gene TRBJ2-7; TRBD2 matches at 10 bases. The CDR3 has 11 residues. Germline CDR1 is MNHNS and CDR2 is SASEGT. The CDR3 nucleotides read TGTGCCAGCAGTAATCTAGCGGGAGAGAACTTC. This sequence encodes CASSNLAGENF.

V is TRBV5-8 and J is TRBJ1-1, with D unresolved. Looked up from germline, CDR1 is SGHTS and CDR2 is YDEGEE. V was shortened by 2 bases and J by 1 base, with 12 bases between the two germline ends. There are 15 residues in the CDR3. The CDR3 region is CASSFDPGGNTEAFF. CDR3 bases: TGTGCCAGCAGCTTTGACCCAGGTGGGAACACTGAAGCTTTCTTT.

The chain links TRBV9 to TRBJ1-1; D unresolved. V lost 0 bases, J lost 3 bases, and 6 bases lay in between. From germline, CDR1 is SGDLS and CDR2 YYNGEE. The CDR3 is 13 amino acids. CDR3 region: CASSVVEDTEAFF. The CDR3 nucleotides read TGTGCCAGCAGCGTAGTTGAGGACACTGAAGCTTTCTTT.

J is TRBJ1-1 and V is TRBV7-2; D not resolved. Germline CDR1 and CDR2: SGHTA and FQGNSA. The V and J ends lost 5 bases and 2 bases respectively, with 18 bases between them. This CDR3 spans 16 amino acids. The CDR3 nucleotides read TGTGCCAGCAGCCTTGCGGCAACATGGCCTAACACTGAAGCTTTCTTT. It translates to CASSLAATWPNTEAFF.

The V and J genes are TRBV9 and TRBJ2-7; 9 nucleotides align to TRBD2. Germline loops: CDR1 SGDLS, CDR2 YYNGEE. The CDR3 contains 15 residues. J gave up 4 bases and V 4 bases, and 9 bases lay outside the gene matches. The CDR3 region is CASSKAAGGPYEQYF. CDR3 nucleotide sequence: TGTGCCAGCAGCAAGGCGGCGGGAGGGCCATACGAGCAGTACTTC.